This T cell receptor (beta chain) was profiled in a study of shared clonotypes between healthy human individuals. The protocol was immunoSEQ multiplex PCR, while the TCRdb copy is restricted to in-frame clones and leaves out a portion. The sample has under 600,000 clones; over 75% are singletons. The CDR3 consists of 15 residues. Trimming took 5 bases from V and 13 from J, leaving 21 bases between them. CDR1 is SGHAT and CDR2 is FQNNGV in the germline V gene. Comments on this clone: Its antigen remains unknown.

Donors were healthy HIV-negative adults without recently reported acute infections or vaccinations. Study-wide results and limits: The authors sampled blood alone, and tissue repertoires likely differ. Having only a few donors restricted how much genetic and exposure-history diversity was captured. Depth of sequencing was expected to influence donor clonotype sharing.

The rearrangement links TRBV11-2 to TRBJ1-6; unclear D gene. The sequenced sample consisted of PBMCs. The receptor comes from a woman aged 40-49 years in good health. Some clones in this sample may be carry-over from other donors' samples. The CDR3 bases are TGTGCCAGCAGCCCCGGTTCTGGTGAATCCGGGCCCCTCCACTTT. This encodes CASSPGSGESGPLHF.